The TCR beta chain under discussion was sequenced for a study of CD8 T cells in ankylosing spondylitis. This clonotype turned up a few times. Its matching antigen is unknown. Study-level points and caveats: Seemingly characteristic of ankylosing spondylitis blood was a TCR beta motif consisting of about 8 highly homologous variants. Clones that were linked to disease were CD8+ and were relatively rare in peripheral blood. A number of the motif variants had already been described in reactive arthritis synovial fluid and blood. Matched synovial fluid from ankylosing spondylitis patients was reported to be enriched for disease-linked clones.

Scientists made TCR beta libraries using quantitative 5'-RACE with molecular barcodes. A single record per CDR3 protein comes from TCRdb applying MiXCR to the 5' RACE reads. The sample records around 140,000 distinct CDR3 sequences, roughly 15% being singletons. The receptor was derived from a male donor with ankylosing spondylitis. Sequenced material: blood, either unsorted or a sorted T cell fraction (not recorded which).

CDR3 coding DNA: TGTGCCAGCAGCCTCGACAGGGATGCCTACGAGCAGTACTTC. Protein sequence: CASSLDRDAYEQYF. The genes are TRBV7-9 and TRBJ2-7, with 7 bases aligning to TRBD1. Germline V CDR1 and CDR2: SEHNR, FQNEAQ (reference sequence). The ends lost 5 bases at V and 2 bases at J; junction bases unmatched: 6. The CDR3 is made up of 14 amino acids. Complete variable domain (other parts from reference TRBV7-9 and TRBJ2-7): DTGVSQNPRHKITKRGQNVTFRCDPISEHNRLYWYRQTLGQGPEFLTYFQNEAQLEKSRLLSDRFSAERPKGSFSTLEIQRTEQGDSAMYLCASSLDRDAYEQYFGPGTRLTVT.